This T cell receptor beta chain was profiled in a study of T cell clonality in common variable immunodeficiency. The CDR3 covers 14 residues. The germline V gene has CDR1 SNHLY and CDR2 FYNNEI. Trimming took off 6 bases at V and 3 bases at J, with 15 bases between the two ends. This clone was found a few times. The target antigen is unknown. The read terminates 3 residues before the CDR3 end, so the remaining end is supplied by the germline J gene. Only in-frame clones appear in the TCRdb table, and some are missing; sequencing was by immunoSEQ multiplex PCR. The sample includes around 7,100 clones, none of them occurring once. Whole-study findings and limits: Reportedly, TCR beta sequences from common variable immunodeficiency showed fewer deletions and N-nucleotide insertions. Patient heterogeneity in the CVID cohort limited correlations between repertoire features and clinical complications. Compared with controls, CVID subjects had fewer shared TCRbeta clones.

Aged about 8 to 64 years, CVID subjects averaged roughly 39 years old. CVID subjects were neither ill nor on immunomodulatory or immunosuppressive medication at sampling. Input material: peripheral blood mononuclear cells. The chain couples TRBV2 to TRBJ2-7; possible D gene TRBD1, 5 bases. The TCR originated in a human donor with common variable immunodeficiency. The sequenced CDR3 bases are TGTGCCAGCAGGAAGACAGAATCAGGCTACGAG. This encodes CASRKTESGYE. The CDR3 reads in full as CASRKTESGYEQYF.